This T cell receptor beta chain was observed in a study of Tregs in tolerant kidney transplant recipients. Germline V gene sequence: CDR1 MNHEY, CDR2 SVGAGI. The CDR3 loop spans 13 amino acids. The ends lost 6 bases at V and 9 bases at J; junction bases unmatched: 7. Produced via immunoSEQ multiplex PCR; TCRdb's table is partial and in-frame only. This sample yields some 70,000 clones, of which roughly 84% are seen a single time; about 4.6% belongs to the top ten. The source of this sequence is a human donor in good health. The sequenced material came from CD4+ T cells from blood. The gene calls are TRBV6-5 and TRBJ2-1, with 8 bases identical to TRBD1. The CDR3 sequence is CASRMTGVGEQFF. The CDR3 nucleotides are TGTGCCAGCAGAATGACAGGGGTGGGTGAGCAGTTCTTC.